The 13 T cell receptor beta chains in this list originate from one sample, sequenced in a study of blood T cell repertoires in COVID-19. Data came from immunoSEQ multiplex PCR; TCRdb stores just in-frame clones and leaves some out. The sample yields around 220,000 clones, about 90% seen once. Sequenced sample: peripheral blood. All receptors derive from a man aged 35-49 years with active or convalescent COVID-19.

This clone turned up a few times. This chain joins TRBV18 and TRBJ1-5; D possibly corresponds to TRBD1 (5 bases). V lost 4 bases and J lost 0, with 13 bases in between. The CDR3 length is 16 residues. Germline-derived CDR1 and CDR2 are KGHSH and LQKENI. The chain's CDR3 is CASSLPSGYSNQPQHF. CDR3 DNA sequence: TGTGCCAGCTCACTACCCTCAGGGTATAGCAATCAGCCCCAGCATTTT.

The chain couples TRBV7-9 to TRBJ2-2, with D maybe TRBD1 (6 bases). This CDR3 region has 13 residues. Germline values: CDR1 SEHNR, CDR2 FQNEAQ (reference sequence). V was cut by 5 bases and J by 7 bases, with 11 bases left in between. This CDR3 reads CASSRGQGGELFF. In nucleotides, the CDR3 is TGTGCCAGCAGCCGGGGACAAGGCGGGGAGCTGTTTTTT.

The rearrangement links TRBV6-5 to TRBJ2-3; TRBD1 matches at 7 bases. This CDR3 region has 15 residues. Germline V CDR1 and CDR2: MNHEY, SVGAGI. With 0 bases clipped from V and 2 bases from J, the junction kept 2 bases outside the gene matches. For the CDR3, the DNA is TGTGCCAGCAGTTACTCAGGGGGCGACACAGATACGCAGTATTTT. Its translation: CASSYSGGDTDTQYF.

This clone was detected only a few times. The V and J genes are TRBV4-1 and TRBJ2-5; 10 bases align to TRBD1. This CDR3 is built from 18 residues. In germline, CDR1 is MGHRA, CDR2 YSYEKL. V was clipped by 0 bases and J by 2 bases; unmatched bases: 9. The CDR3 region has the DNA TGCGCCAGCAGCCAAGAATACCCCGGGACAGGGGCTCAAGAGACCCAGTACTTC. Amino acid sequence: CASSQEYPGTGAQETQYF.

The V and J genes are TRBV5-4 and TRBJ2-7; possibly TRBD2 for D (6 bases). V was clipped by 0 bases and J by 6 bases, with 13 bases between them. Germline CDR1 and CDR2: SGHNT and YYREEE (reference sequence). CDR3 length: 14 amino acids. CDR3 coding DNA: TGTGCCAGCAGCTTGGGTCCGGGGGACGTCGAGCAGTACTTC. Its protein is CASSLGPGDVEQYF.

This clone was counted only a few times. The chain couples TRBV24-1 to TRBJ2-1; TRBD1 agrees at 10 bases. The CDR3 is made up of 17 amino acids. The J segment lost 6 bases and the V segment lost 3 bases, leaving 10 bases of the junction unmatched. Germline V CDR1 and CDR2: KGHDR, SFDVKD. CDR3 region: CATSDPRGQGKTNEQFF. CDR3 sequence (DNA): TGTGCCACCAGTGATCCCCGGGGACAGGGGAAAACCAATGAGCAGTTCTTC.

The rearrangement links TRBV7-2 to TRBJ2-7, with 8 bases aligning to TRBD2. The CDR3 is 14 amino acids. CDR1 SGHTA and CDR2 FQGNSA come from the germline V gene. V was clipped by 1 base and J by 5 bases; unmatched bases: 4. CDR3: CASSLVTSGDEQYF. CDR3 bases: TGTGCCAGCAGCTTAGTAACTAGCGGCGACGAGCAGTACTTC.

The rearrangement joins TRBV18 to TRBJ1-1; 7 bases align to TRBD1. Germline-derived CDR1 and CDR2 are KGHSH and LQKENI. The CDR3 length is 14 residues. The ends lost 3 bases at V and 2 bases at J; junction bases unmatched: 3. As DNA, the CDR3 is TGTGCCAGCTCACCGACAGGGATCAACACTGAAGCTTTCTTT. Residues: CASSPTGINTEAFF.

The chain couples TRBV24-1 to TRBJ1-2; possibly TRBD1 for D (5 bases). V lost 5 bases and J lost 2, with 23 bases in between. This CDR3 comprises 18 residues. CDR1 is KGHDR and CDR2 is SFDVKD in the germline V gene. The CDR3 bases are TGTGCCACCAGTGTACTCCCGCTTCTAGGGGACTCCAACTATGGCTACACCTTC. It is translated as CATSVLPLLGDSNYGYTF.

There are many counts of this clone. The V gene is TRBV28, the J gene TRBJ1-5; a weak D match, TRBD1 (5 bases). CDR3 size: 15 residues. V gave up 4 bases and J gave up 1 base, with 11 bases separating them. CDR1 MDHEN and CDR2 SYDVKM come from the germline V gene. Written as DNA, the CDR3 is TGTGCCAGCAGTTATGCAGGGTCAAGCAATCAGCCCCAGCATTTT. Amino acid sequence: CASSYAGSSNQPQHF.

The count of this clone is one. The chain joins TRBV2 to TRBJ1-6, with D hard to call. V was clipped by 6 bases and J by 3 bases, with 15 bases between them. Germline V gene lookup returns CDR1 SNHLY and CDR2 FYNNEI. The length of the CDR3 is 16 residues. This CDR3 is CASRSSRVDYNSPLHF. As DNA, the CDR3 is TGTGCCAGCAGAAGTTCTCGGGTCGACTATAATTCACCCCTCCACTTT.

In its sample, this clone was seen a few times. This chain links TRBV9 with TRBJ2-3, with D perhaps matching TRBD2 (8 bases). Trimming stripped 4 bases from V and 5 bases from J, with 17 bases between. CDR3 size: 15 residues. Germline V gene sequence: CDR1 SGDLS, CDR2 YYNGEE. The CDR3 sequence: CASSPREGAVDTQYF. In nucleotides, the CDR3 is TGTGCCAGCAGCCCCCGGGAGGGGGCGGTAGATACGCAGTATTTT. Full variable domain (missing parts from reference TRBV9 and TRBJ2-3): DSGVTQTPKHLITATGQRVTLRCSPRSGDLSVYWYQQSLDQGLQFLIQYYNGEERAKGNILERFSAQQFPDLHSELNLSSLELGDSALYFCASSPREGAVDTQYFGPGTRLTVL.

The CDR3 here is CASTQAGRLGPGNTIYF. CDR3 in DNA: TGTGCCAGCACCCAAGCGGGACGTCTCGGTCCTGGAAACACCATATATTTT. The rearrangement uses TRBV28 and TRBJ1-3; D possibly corresponds to TRBD1 (5 bases). The V gene lost 7 bases and the J gene lost 2 bases, with 21 bases spanning the gap. The germline V gene has CDR1 MDHEN and CDR2 SYDVKM. The CDR3 spans 17 residues.